A selection of T cell receptor beta chains follows, all from one sample in a study of blood T cell repertoires in COVID-19. TCRdb's copy holds only in-frame clones and misses some; the assay was immunoSEQ multiplex PCR. The profile covers about 180,000 clones, with roughly 88% appearing a single time and under 3.5% taken by the ten largest. Input material: peripheral blood. Receptors were obtained from a man aged 60 to 75 with acute or convalescent COVID-19. The CDR3 runs from the conserved cysteine through the conserved F or W. Fields, in order: CDR3 length, D gene, V gene, J gene, clone size, CDR3 DNA, CDR3 protein. D genes are given only for firm matches. Part of the rows lack a size; the others show once, few, many or a class for expanded clones.

length: 16; D: TRBD1; V: TRBV19; J: TRBJ1-5; size: .; DNA: TGTGCCAGTAGTATCCGCCGGACAGGGGGCGGTCAGCCCCAGCATTTT; CDR3: CASSIRRTGGGQPQHF
length: 19; D: TRBD2; V: TRBV18; J: TRBJ2-7; size: .; DNA: TGTGCCAGCTCACCAACCATGAGGGGGTATGGTAGCGGGAGGTACGAGCAGTACTTC; CDR3: CASSPTMRGYGSGRYEQYF
length: 15; D: .; V: TRBV7-6; J: TRBJ2-3; size: .; DNA: TGTGCCAGCAGCTTAATGCGGCAGGGGACAGATACGCAGTATTTT; CDR3: CASSLMRQGTDTQYF
length: 14; D: .; V: TRBV9; J: TRBJ2-3; size: .; DNA: TGTGCCAGCAGCGCGGTCGGAGATAGGGATACGCAGTATTTT; CDR3: CASSAVGDRDTQYF
length: 13; D: TRBD1; V: TRBV2; J: TRBJ1-2; size: .; DNA: TGTGCCAGCAGTAAACAGGGGGCGCAGGGCTACACCTTC; CDR3: CASSKQGAQGYTF
length: 16; D: .; V: TRBV27; J: TRBJ1-6; size: .; DNA: TGTGCCAGCAGTTTAGGCCTCAGGAGGGGTAGGTCACCCCTCCACTTT; CDR3: CASSLGLRRGRSPLHF
length: 16; D: TRBD2; V: TRBV5-1; J: TRBJ2-7; size: .; DNA: TGCGCCAGCAGCTTATCAACTAGCGGGTACTCCTACGAGCAGTACTTC; CDR3: CASSLSTSGYSYEQYF
length: 15; D: .; V: TRBV6-5; J: TRBJ1-1; size: .; DNA: TGTGCCAGCAGTTTCCTCAGGGTCGGAGGGGCTGAAGCTTTCTTT; CDR3: CASSFLRVGGAEAFF
length: 15; D: .; V: TRBV9; J: TRBJ2-7; size: .; DNA: TGTGCCAGCACCGCCCCTTACAGGGAAGCCTACGAGCAGTACTTC; CDR3: CASTAPYREAYEQYF
length: 13; D: .; V: TRBV7-3; J: TRBJ1-6; size: .; DNA: TGTGCCAGCCGTCCAGGAGGGGTTTCACCCCTCCACTTT; CDR3: CASRPGGVSPLHF
length: 15; D: TRBD2; V: TRBV29-1; J: TRBJ2-1; size: .; DNA: TGCAGCGTTGGGGCGACTAGCGGGAGTGGCGATGAGCAGTTCTTC; CDR3: CSVGATSGSGDEQFF
length: 14; D: TRBD2; V: TRBV19; J: TRBJ2-2; size: once; DNA: TGTGCCAGTAGCCTAGCGGAGGGTACCGGGGAGCTGTTTTTT; CDR3: CASSLAEGTGELFF
length: 13; D: TRBD2; V: TRBV3-1/TRBV3-2; J: TRBJ2-3; size: .; DNA: TGTGCCAGCAGCAATCTAGCGGGAGGGACGCAGTATTTT; CDR3: CASSNLAGGTQYF
length: 15; D: .; V: TRBV7-2; J: TRBJ1-1; size: .; DNA: TGTGCCAGCAGCTTCGGACACGCTCTAGGGACTGAAGCTTTCTTT; CDR3: CASSFGHALGTEAFF
length: 14; D: TRBD2; V: TRBV5-4; J: TRBJ2-1; size: .; DNA: TGTGCCAGCAGCTTAATAGCGGGTGTTGGTGAGCAGTTCTTC; CDR3: CASSLIAGVGEQFF
length: 16; D: TRBD1; V: TRBV7-6; J: TRBJ2-7; size: once; DNA: TGTGCCAGCAGCTTAGCGCTAAGACAGGGTGTACGCGAGCAGTACTTC; CDR3: CASSLALRQGVREQYF
length: 16; D: TRBD1; V: TRBV7-7; J: TRBJ2-2; size: once; DNA: TGTGCTAGCAGCCCCCATGGACAGGGAGGCACCGGGGAGCTGTTTTTT; CDR3: CASSPHGQGGTGELFF
length: 13; D: .; V: TRBV19; J: TRBJ1-4; size: .; DNA: TGTGCCAGTACTCACCAAAGGGGTGGCAAACTGTTTTTT; CDR3: CASTHQRGGKLFF
length: 14; D: .; V: TRBV7-8; J: TRBJ1-1; size: .; DNA: TGTGCCAGCAGCTTTCAACATAGGAGCACTGAAGCTTTCTTT; CDR3: CASSFQHRSTEAFF
length: 16; D: TRBD1; V: TRBV19; J: TRBJ2-7; size: .; DNA: TGTGCCAGTAGTATAGATCGGGACAGGTGGGCGTACGAGCAGTACTTC; CDR3: CASSIDRDRWAYEQYF
length: 12; D: .; V: TRBV28; J: TRBJ2-7; size: .; DNA: TGTGCCAGCAGTTTACTGCGAGGGGAGCAGTACTTC; CDR3: CASSLLRGEQYF
length: 16; D: TRBD1; V: TRBV28; J: TRBJ2-1; size: .; DNA: TGTGCCAGCCAACCCTCAGGGGCAGGGGGATGGGATGAGCAGTTCTTC; CDR3: CASQPSGAGGWDEQFF
length: 14; D: .; V: TRBV6-2/TRBV6-3; J: TRBJ1-5; size: .; DNA: TGTGCCAGCAGTGACATACCGCCCGATCAGCCCCAGCATTTT; CDR3: CASSDIPPDQPQHF
length: 17; D: TRBD2; V: TRBV6-1; J: TRBJ2-1; size: .; DNA: TGTGCCAGCAGTGAATTCACTAGCGGGGTGGGGCAGGGTGAGCAGTTCTTC; CDR3: CASSEFTSGVGQGEQFF
length: 15; D: .; V: TRBV6-5; J: TRBJ1-3; size: .; DNA: TGTGCCAGCAGCAGAATAAGGGGCTCTGGAAACACCATATATTTT; CDR3: CASSRIRGSGNTIYF
length: 14; D: .; V: TRBV24-1; J: TRBJ2-3; size: .; DNA: TGTGCCACCAGTGCCCCCAGGGGCACAGATACGCAGTATTTT; CDR3: CATSAPRGTDTQYF
length: 15; D: .; V: TRBV2; J: TRBJ1-3; size: .; DNA: TGTGCCAGCAGCGAACAGGGTCTCTCTGGAAACACCATATATTTT; CDR3: CASSEQGLSGNTIYF
length: 16; D: .; V: TRBV6-4; J: TRBJ2-3; size: .; DNA: TGTGCCAGCAGTCCCTCTACTAGCACAAGCACAGATACGCAGTATTTT; CDR3: CASSPSTSTSTDTQYF
length: 16; D: .; V: TRBV18; J: TRBJ2-1; size: .; DNA: TGTGCCAGCTCACTTACCGGGACTTCCTTTGACAATGAGCAGTTCTTC; CDR3: CASSLTGTSFDNEQFF
length: 14; D: .; V: TRBV7-3; J: TRBJ2-7; size: .; DNA: TGTGCCAGCAACCCTCTCGGGACTTGCAACGAGCAGTACTTC; CDR3: CASNPLGTCNEQYF
length: 14; D: TRBD1; V: TRBV19; J: TRBJ2-7; size: .; DNA: TGTGCCAGTAGTCTGCGGACAGGGAGCTACGAGCAGTACTTC; CDR3: CASSLRTGSYEQYF
length: 16; D: .; V: TRBV18; J: TRBJ2-3; size: .; DNA: TGTGCCAGCTCACAACGTACAGGGATCGGGCCAGATACGCAGTATTTT; CDR3: CASSQRTGIGPDTQYF
length: 15; D: .; V: TRBV14; J: TRBJ1-2; size: .; DNA: TGTGCCAGCAGCCAAGCTCTGGGGGCCAGCTATGGCTACACCTTC; CDR3: CASSQALGASYGYTF
length: 14; D: .; V: TRBV7-2; J: TRBJ1-5; size: .; DNA: TGTGCCAGCAGCCAGGACCCGGAGGGGTGGCCCCAGCATTTT; CDR3: CASSQDPEGWPQHF
length: 12; D: .; V: TRBV19; J: TRBJ2-3; size: .; DNA: TGTGCCAGTAGGCAGGGTTCAGATACGCAGTATTTT; CDR3: CASRQGSDTQYF
length: 15; D: .; V: TRBV5-8; J: TRBJ1-2; size: .; DNA: TGTGCCAGCAGGTCTCTAGGGGCGGCTAACTATGGCTACACCTTC; CDR3: CASRSLGAANYGYTF
length: 13; D: .; V: TRBV3-1/TRBV3-2; J: TRBJ1-1; size: few; DNA: TGTGCCAGCAGCCTCCAAGGGGCAACTGAAGCTTTCTTT; CDR3: CASSLQGATEAFF
length: 15; D: .; V: TRBV7-2; J: TRBJ1-6; size: .; DNA: TGTGCCAGCAGCTTACCGCGGGCCGGGGATTCACCCCTCCACTTT; CDR3: CASSLPRAGDSPLHF
length: 14; D: TRBD1; V: TRBV6-5; J: TRBJ1-1; size: .; DNA: TGTGCCAGCAGCTACAGGGGGCGGAAAACTGAAGCTTTCTTT; CDR3: CASSYRGRKTEAFF
length: 18; D: .; V: TRBV7-2; J: TRBJ2-6; size: few; DNA: TGTGCCAGCAGCTTAGGACCTCCCAGACTCTCTGGGGCCAACGTCCTGACTTTC; CDR3: CASSLGPPRLSGANVLTF
length: 15; D: TRBD1; V: TRBV7-3; J: TRBJ1-2; size: .; DNA: TGTGCCAGCAGCTTAACGGGGGACAGGTTTGGTGGCTACACCTTC; CDR3: CASSLTGDRFGGYTF
length: 16; D: TRBD2; V: TRBV28; J: TRBJ2-1; size: .; DNA: TGTGCCAGCAGTGAGGGACTAGCGGGAGTATACAATGAGCAGTTCTTC; CDR3: CASSEGLAGVYNEQFF
length: 16; D: TRBD1; V: TRBV24-1; J: TRBJ2-5; size: .; DNA: TGTGCCACCAGTGATTCACAGGGGAGCCCTCAAGAGACCCAGTACTTC; CDR3: CATSDSQGSPQETQYF
length: 15; D: .; V: TRBV5-1; J: TRBJ2-5; size: .; DNA: TGCGCCAGCAGATACGGGACTGGTGGTCAAGAGACCCAGTACTTC; CDR3: CASRYGTGGQETQYF
length: 15; D: .; V: TRBV28; J: TRBJ1-1; size: once; DNA: TGTGCCAGCAGCGAGATAGACACCTTTAACACTGAAGCTTTCTTT; CDR3: CASSEIDTFNTEAFF